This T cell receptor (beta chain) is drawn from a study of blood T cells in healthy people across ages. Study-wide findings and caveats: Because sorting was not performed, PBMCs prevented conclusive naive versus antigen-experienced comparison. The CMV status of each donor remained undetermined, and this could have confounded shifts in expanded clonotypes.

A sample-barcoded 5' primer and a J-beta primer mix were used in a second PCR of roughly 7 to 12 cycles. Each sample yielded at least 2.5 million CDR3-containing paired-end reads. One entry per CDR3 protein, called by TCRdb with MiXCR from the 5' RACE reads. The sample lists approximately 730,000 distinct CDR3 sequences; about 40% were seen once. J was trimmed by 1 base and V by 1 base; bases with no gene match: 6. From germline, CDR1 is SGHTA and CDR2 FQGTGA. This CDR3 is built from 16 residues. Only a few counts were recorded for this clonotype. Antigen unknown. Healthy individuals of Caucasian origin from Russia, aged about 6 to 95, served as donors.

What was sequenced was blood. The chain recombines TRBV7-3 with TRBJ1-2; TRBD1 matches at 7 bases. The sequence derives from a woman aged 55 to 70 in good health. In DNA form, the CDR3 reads TGTGCCAGCAGCTTAAGTCCAGACAGGGATAACTATGGCTACACCTTC. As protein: CASSLSPDRDNYGYTF.